The clone carrying this T cell receptor (beta chain) was observed at least ten times. The data originate from a study of metastatic and nonmetastatic thyroid tumors. Trimming removed 4 bases at V and 0 bases at J, with 9 bases between. The CDR3 sequence is 14 residues long. Germline CDR1 reads SNHLY; CDR2 reads FYNNEI. Patients had received no treatment of any kind before thyroid surgery. TCRdb reprocessed the PCR reads via MiXCR. The data show around 65,000 clones, around 14% seen once. The chain is built from TRBV2 and TRBJ1-1; D gene unclear. What was sequenced was blood. This TCR was recovered from a male donor with papillary thyroid cancer or a benign thyroid nodule (not recorded which). Some clones in this sample may be carry-over from other donors' samples. In nucleotides, the CDR3 is TGTGCCAGCAGTGGAGTTTTAATGAACACTGAAGCTTTCTTT. Its protein product is CASSGVLMNTEAFF.